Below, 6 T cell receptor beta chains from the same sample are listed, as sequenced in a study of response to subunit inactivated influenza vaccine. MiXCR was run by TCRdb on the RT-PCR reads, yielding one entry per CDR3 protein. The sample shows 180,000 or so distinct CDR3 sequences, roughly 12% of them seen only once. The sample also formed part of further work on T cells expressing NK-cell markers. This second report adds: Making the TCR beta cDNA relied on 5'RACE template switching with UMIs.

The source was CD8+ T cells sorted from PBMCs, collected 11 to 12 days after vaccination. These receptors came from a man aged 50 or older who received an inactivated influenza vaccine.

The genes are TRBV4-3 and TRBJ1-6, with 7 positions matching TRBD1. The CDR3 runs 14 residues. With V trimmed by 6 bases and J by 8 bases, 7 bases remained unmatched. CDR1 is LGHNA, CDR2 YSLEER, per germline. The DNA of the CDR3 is TGCGCCAGCAGTTACCGACAGGGTTATTCACCCCTCCACTTT. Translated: CASSYRQGYSPLHF.

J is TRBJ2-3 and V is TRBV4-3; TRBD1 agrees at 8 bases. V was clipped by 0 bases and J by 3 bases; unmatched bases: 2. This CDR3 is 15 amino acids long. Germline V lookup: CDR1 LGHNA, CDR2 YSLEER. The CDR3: CASSQDRGRTDTQYF. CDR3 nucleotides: TGCGCCAGCAGCCAAGACAGGGGGCGGACAGATACGCAGTATTTT.

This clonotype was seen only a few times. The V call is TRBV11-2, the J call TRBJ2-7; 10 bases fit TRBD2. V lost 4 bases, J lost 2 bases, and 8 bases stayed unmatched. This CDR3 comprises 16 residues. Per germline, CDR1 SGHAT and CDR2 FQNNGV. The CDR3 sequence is CASSSTDSGGAYEQYF. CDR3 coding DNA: TGTGCCAGCAGCTCCACGGACAGCGGGGGGGCCTACGAGCAGTACTTC.

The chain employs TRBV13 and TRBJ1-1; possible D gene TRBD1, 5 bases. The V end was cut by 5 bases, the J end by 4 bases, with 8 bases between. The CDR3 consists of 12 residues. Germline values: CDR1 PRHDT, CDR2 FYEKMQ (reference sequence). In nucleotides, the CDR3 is TGTGCCAGCAGCATGGGGGTCACTGAAGCTTTCTTT. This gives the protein CASSMGVTEAFF.

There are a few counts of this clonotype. CDR3: CSAPSPPGGTPSTDTQYF. The CDR3 nucleotides are TGCAGTGCCCCAAGCCCACCGGGAGGTACCCCTAGCACAGATACGCAGTATTTT. The chain employs TRBV20-1 and TRBJ2-3, with 7 bases lining up with TRBD2. The trim removed 6 bases at V and 0 bases at J, leaving 18 bases unmatched. The CDR3 length is 18 residues. Germline V lookup: CDR1 DFQATT, CDR2 SNEGSKA (reference sequence).

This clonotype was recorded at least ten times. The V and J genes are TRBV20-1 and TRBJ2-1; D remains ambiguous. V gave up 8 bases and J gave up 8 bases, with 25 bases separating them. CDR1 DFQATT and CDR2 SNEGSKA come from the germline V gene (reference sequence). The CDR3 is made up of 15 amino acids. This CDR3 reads CSPLPVGARTYEQFF. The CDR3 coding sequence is TGCAGTCCCCTACCCGTCGGAGCGAGGACCTATGAGCAGTTCTTC.